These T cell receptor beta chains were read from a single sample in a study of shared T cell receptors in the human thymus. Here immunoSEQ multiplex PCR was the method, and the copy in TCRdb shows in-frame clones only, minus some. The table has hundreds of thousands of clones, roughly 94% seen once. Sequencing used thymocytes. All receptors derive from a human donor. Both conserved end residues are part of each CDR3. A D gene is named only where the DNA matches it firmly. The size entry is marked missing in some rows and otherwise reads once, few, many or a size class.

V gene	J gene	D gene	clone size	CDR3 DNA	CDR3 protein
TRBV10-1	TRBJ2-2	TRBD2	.	TGCGCCAGCAGTGAGTCGATTCCGGGAGGGCCGAACACCGGGGAGCTGTTTTTT	CASSESIPGGPNTGELFF
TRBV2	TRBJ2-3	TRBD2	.	TGTGCCAGCAGTAGCGGGAGGGTAACAGATACGCAGTATTTT	CASSSGRVTDTQYF
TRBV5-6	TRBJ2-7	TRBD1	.	TGTGCCAGCACCTTGGTCAGGGACAGGTCTACCTACGAGCAGTACTTC	CASTLVRDRSTYEQYF
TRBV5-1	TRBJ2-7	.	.	TGCGCCAGCAGCTTGACAGGACCTCCCTACGAGCAGTACTTC	CASSLTGPPYEQYF
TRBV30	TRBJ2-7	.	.	TGTGCCTGGCAGACAGGCTACGAGCAGTACTTC	CAWQTGYEQYF
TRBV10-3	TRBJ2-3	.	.	TGTGCCATCAGTGAGTCGGGGGCTAGCACAGATACGCAGTATTTT	CAISESGASTDTQYF
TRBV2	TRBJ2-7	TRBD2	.	TGTGCCAGCAGGCCCTCCGCGGGAGGGAGACACGAGCAGTACTTC	CASRPSAGGRHEQYF
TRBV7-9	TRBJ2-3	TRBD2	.	TGTGCCAGCAGCCTAGCGGGAGTGGGGGTCAGCACAGATACGCAGTATTTT	CASSLAGVGVSTDTQYF
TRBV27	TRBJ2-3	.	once	TGTGCCAGCAGTCACGGGACGGCCCAGAGCACAGATACGCAGTATTTT	CASSHGTAQSTDTQYF
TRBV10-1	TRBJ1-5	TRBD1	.	TGCGCCAGCAGTGAGAGTGACAGGGGGCTGAGGAATCAGCCCCAGCATTTT	CASSESDRGLRNQPQHF
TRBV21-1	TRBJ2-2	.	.	TGTGCCAGCAGGGCACCGGGCACCGGGGAGCTGTTTTTT	CASRAPGTGELFF
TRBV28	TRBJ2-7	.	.	TGTGCCATCATAACCCCCCGGAAGGGTCGGTACTTC	CAIITPRKGRYF
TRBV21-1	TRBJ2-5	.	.	TGTGCCAGCAGCAAACACATTCCGTGGGGAGAGACCCAGTACTTC	CASSKHIPWGETQYF
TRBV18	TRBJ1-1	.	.	TGTGCCAGCTCACCCTCCCCCGGCAGTAACACTGAAGCTTTCTTT	CASSPSPGSNTEAFF
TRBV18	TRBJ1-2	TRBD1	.	TGTGCCAGCTCCCCCACAGACAGGGCCTATGGCTACACCTTC	CASSPTDRAYGYTF
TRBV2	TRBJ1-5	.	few	TGTGCCAGCAGTCGGACCTCGGACCGGGGACTTTTT	CASSRTSDRGLF
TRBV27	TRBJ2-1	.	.	TGTGCCAGCAGTTCCAACGGGTCCCGGTACAATGAGCAGTTCTTC	CASSSNGSRYNEQFF
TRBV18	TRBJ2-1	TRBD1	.	TGTGCCAGCTCACCACAAAAACGGGACAGGGGGTACAATGAGCAGTTCTTC	CASSPQKRDRGYNEQFF
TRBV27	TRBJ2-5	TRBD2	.	TGTGCCAGCAGTGCCGGGACTAGCGGGACTACAAAGACCCAGTACTTC	CASSAGTSGTTKTQYF
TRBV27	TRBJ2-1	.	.	TGTGCCAGCAGTTTAGGTGCGGGAAATGAGCAGTTCTTC	CASSLGAGNEQFF
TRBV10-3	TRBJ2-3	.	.	TGTGCCATCAGTGAGCCCCAACACCCGACAGATACGCAGTATTTT	CAISEPQHPTDTQYF
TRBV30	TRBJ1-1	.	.	TGTGCCTGGGCCTTTACTCCGAGTGGGGCGACTGAAGCTTTCTTT	CAWAFTPSGATEAFF
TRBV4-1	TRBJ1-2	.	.	TGCGCCAGCAGCCAGGAAGAACAAGGCTTCAATGGCTACACCTTC	CASSQEEQGFNGYTF
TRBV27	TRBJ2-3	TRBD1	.	TGTGCCAGCAGTTATATCCGGGACAGGGAGGCAGATACGCAGTATTTT	CASSYIRDREADTQYF
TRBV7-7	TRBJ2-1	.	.	TGTGCTAGCAGCTCATTCGCGAGTGCTCCTGGGAATGAGCAGTTCTTC	CASSSFASAPGNEQFF
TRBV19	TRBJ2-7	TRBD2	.	TGTGCCAGTAGTATAGGTTGGCGAAGGTCTCTAGCGGGCTACGAGCAGTACTTC	CASSIGWRRSLAGYEQYF
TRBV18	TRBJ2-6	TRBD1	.	TGTGCCAGCTCCCCAGGGGGCTCTGGGGCCAACGTCCTGACTTTC	CASSPGGSGANVLTF
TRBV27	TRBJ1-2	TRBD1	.	TGTGCCAGCAGTCGGGACAGGGGGAACTATGGCTACACCTTC	CASSRDRGNYGYTF
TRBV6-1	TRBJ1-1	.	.	TGTGCCAGCAGTGCCCCCTTGAACACTGAAGCTTTCTTT	CASSAPLNTEAFF
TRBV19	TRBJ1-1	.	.	TGTGCCAGTAGGGACACTGAAGCTTTCTTT	CASRDTEAFF